Below, 14 T cell receptor beta chains from the same sample are listed, as sequenced in a study of cytomegalovirus exposure and HLA in healthy donors. Use of 60 Vbeta and 13 Jbeta primers characterized the PCR. Profiled with immunoSEQ multiplex PCR; TCRdb holds only in-frame clones, not every one. The table has about 190,000 clones, approximately 88% seen once; the top ten hold about 0.24%. Sequenced: PBMCs. All receptors derive from a boy under 18 in good health and CMV-seronegative.

CDR3: CAWIALNTGELFF. CDR3 in DNA: TGTGCCTGGATCGCGCTGAACACCGGGGAGCTGTTTTTT. The gene calls are TRBV30 and TRBJ2-2, with unresolved D. Trimming removed 4 bases at V and 1 base at J, with 7 bases between. CDR1 GTSNPN and CDR2 SVGIG come from the germline V gene (reference sequence). The CDR3 runs to 13 residues. Using reference TRBV30 and TRBJ2-2 for the parts outside the CDR3, the full variable domain is SQTIHQWPATLVQPVGSPLSLECTVEGTSNPNLYWYRQAAGRGLQLLFYSVGIGQISSEVPQNLSASRPQDRQFILSSKKLLLSDSGFYLCAWIALNTGELFFGEGSRLTVL.

This chain connects TRBV14 to TRBJ1-4; unclear D gene. The CDR3 contains 14 residues. From germline, CDR1 is SGHDN and CDR2 FVKESK. V lost 1 base and J 2 bases, leaving 5 bases between the germline ends. CDR3 DNA: TGTGCCAGCAGCCAAGTCGGGACTAATGAAAAACTGTTTTTT. Translating it yields CASSQVGTNEKLFF.

Written as DNA, the CDR3 is TGTGCCAGCAGCTTGGCCTGGAGCGGAGCTAGCACAGATACGCAGTATTTT. Protein: CASSLAWSGASTDTQYF. This chain connects TRBV5-8 to TRBJ2-3, with D maybe TRBD2 (5 bases). The CDR3 is made up of 17 amino acids. V dropped 0 bases and J dropped 0 bases, with 14 bases sitting between them. CDR1 is SGHTS, CDR2 YDEGEE, per germline.

The rearrangement links TRBV6-1 to TRBJ2-3, with D uncertain. CDR3 length: 14 amino acids. With 0 bases removed from V and 5 bases from J, the gap between germline ends came to 9 bases. Germline-derived CDR1 and CDR2 are MNHNS and SASEGT. CDR3 coding DNA: TGTGCCAGCAGTGAAGCTTGGCCCCAAGATACGCAGTATTTT. This gives the protein CASSEAWPQDTQYF.

For the CDR3, the DNA is TGCGCCAGCAGTCCGTCTCTCTCCCTGGGACAGGGTAAGGGCTATGGCTACACCTTC. Translation: CASSPSLSLGQGKGYGYTF. The rearrangement links TRBV4-3 to TRBJ1-2; TRBD1 matches at 9 bases. The CDR3 is 19 amino acids. The J segment lost 4 bases and the V segment lost 6 bases, leaving 21 bases of the junction unmatched. The germline gives CDR1 LGHNA, CDR2 YSLEER.

The rearrangement links TRBV6-1 to TRBJ2-3; 15 nucleotides agree with TRBD2. The CDR3 is 16 amino acids. The junction had 4 bases not matched to a gene; V was cut back by 4 bases and J by 5 bases. Germline V gene data show CDR1 as MNHNS and CDR2 as SASEGT. This chain's CDR3 is CASSAGTSGGLDTQYF. CDR3 coding DNA: TGTGCCAGCAGTGCCGGGACTAGCGGGGGGTTAGATACGCAGTATTTT.

This chain uses TRBV7-8 with TRBJ1-1; the D gene is possibly TRBD1 (6 bases). V was cut by 3 bases and J by 6 bases, with 20 bases left in between. Germline V gene data show CDR1 as SGHVS and CDR2 as FQNEAQ. The CDR3 runs 16 residues. The CDR3 region is CASSFPRTASIAEAFF. CDR3 DNA: TGTGCCAGCAGCTTTCCCCGGACAGCCTCAATCGCTGAAGCTTTCTTT.

In its sample, this clone was seen a few times. The V gene is TRBV2, the J gene TRBJ2-7; D is unresolved. This CDR3 comprises 11 residues. The germline gives CDR1 SNHLY, CDR2 FYNNEI. V lost 3 bases and J lost 3, with 3 bases in between. CDR3 sequence reads: CASSDNYEQYF. CDR3 DNA: TGTGCCAGCAGTGATAACTACGAGCAGTACTTC.

The rearrangement joins TRBV30 to TRBJ1-1; 7 nucleotides line up with TRBD1. The V gene's germline CDR1 is GTSNPN and CDR2 SVGIG (reference sequence). The J segment lost 12 bases and the V segment lost 0 bases, leaving 4 bases of the junction unmatched. The CDR3 is 11 residues long. The CDR3 loop reads CAWSVGDSSFF. The CDR3 DNA reads TGTGCCTGGAGTGTAGGGGACAGTTCTTTCTTT.

The CDR3 protein is CASSATGTGFREQYF. CDR3 sequence (DNA): TGCGCCAGCAGCGCAACCGGGACAGGGTTCCGCGAGCAGTACTTC. This chain uses TRBV5-1 with TRBJ2-7, with TRBD1 matching 9 bases. This CDR3 has 15 amino acids. In germline, CDR1 is SGHRS, CDR2 YFSETQ. Trimming cost V 4 bases and J 6 bases; bases outside gene matches: 11.

The rearrangement links TRBV5-4 to TRBJ2-7, with a tentative D call TRBD2 (6 bases). The germline V gene has CDR1 SGHNT and CDR2 YYREEE (reference sequence). The V gene lost 5 bases and the J gene lost 2 bases, with 14 bases spanning the gap. This CDR3 contains 14 residues. The DNA of the CDR3 is TGTGCCAGCAGTTATTCGGGGACTCCCTACGAGCAGTACTTC. Translation: CASSYSGTPYEQYF. The full variable domain, its missing parts supplied by reference TRBV5-4 and TRBJ2-7, is ETGVTQSPTHLIKTRGQQVTLRCSSQSGHNTVSWYQQALGQGPQFIFQYYREEENGRGNFPPRFSGLQFPNYSSELNVNALELDDSALYLCASSYSGTPYEQYFGPGTRLTVT.

CDR3 amino acids: CACPSGRAAGELFF. CDR3 DNA sequence: TGTGCCTGCCCTAGCGGGAGGGCCGCCGGGGAGCTGTTTTTT. The chain carries TRBV30 and TRBJ2-2; 12 bases fit TRBD2. The germline gives CDR1 GTSNPN, CDR2 SVGIG (reference sequence). Unmatched junction bases numbered 5, after V lost 6 bases and J lost 6 bases. The CDR3 contains 14 residues.

The chain recombines TRBV29-1 with TRBJ2-7; D not certain. Germline CDR1 is SQVTM and CDR2 is ANQGSEA. The CDR3 has 12 residues. The V end was cut by 8 bases, the J end by 2 bases, with 13 bases between. The CDR3 spells CSFSGRAYEQYF. CDR3 nucleotides: TGCAGCTTCAGTGGGCGAGCCTACGAGCAGTACTTC.

The chain joins TRBV10-3 to TRBJ2-1, with 8 nucleotides matching TRBD2. Per the germline V gene, CDR1 is ENHRY and CDR2 is SYGVKD. The CDR3 runs to 12 residues. V shed 6 bases, J shed 5 bases, and the junction held 0 bases outside the gene matches. The CDR3: CAIRLADNEQFF. In DNA, the CDR3 is TGTGCCATCAGACTAGCGGACAATGAGCAGTTCTTC.